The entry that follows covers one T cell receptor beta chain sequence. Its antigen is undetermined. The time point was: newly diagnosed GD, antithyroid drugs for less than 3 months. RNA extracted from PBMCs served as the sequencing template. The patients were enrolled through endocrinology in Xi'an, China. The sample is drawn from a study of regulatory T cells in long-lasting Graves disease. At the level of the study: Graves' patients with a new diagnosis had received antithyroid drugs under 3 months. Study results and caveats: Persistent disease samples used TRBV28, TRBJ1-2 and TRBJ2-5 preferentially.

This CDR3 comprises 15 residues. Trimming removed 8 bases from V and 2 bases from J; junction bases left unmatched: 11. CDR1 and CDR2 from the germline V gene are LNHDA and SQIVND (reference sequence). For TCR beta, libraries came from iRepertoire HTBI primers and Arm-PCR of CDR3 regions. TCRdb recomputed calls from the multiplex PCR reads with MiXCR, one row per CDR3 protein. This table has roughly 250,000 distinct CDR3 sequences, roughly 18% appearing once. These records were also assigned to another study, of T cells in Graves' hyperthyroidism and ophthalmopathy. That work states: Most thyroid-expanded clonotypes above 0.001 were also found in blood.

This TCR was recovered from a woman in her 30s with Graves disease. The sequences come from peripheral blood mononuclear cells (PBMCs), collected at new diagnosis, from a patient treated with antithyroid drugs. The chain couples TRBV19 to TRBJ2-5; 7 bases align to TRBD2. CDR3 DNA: TGTGCCAGTGCAACCGGGAGGCTAGCTCAAGAGACCCAGTACTTC. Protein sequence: CASATGRLAQETQYF.